This TCR beta chain was documented in a study of blood T cell repertoires in COVID-19. The data were produced by immunoSEQ multiplex PCR, yet TCRdb's version contains in-frame clones alone and is incomplete. The sample lists about 250,000 clones; roughly 88% were seen once. CDR3 length: 16 amino acids. J was trimmed by 2 bases and V by 5 bases; bases with no gene match: 7. Germline V gene data show CDR1 as SEHNR and CDR2 as FQNEAQ (reference sequence). Input material: peripheral blood. This sequence originates from a man older than 75 with acute or convalescent COVID-19. The genes are TRBV7-9 and TRBJ2-7; 12 positions agree with TRBD2. The CDR3 sequence is CASSPRTSGATYEQYF. In DNA form, the CDR3 reads TGTGCCAGCAGCCCCAGGACTAGCGGGGCGACCTACGAGCAGTACTTC.